This record concerns one T cell receptor (beta chain) sequence. V dropped 4 bases and J dropped 6; count of bases not matched to a gene: 10. Germline-derived CDR1 and CDR2 are SGHRS and YFSETQ. The CDR3 contains 15 residues. This entry comes from a study of blood T cell repertoires in COVID-19. As handled by the study authors: For nucleated cells, counts were estimated from reference gene primer amplification. Sequencing used immunoSEQ multiplex PCR; TCRdb keeps in-frame clones, though not all of them. V and J calls and clone size are as listed in that table; D and trimming were resolved from the DNA. The profile shows roughly 150,000 clones, more than 75% of them singletons. A Seattle source enrolled patients during active infection and followed them longitudinally.

This TCR came from a woman in her sixties with COVID-19, enrolled during active disease. This chain joins TRBV5-1 and TRBJ2-1, with TRBD2 matching 7 bases. Sequencing was performed on peripheral blood. CDR3 bases: TGCGCCAGCAGCGAAACTAGCGTAGCTGCCAATGAGCAGTTCTTC. The encoded protein is CASSETSVAANEQFF.